This T cell receptor beta chain stems from a study of shared clonotypes between healthy human individuals (dated by TCRdb to the early 2020s). In the study overall: The cohort included three men and two women between 18 and 49 years of age. Per donor, three plates each were used for CD4 naive and CD4 memory, two for CD8 naive, and one for CD8 memory. Blood TCR repertoires of about five healthy adults were deeply sequenced to estimate repertoire size and the extent of clonotype sharing between individuals. To increase sequencing depth and limit assay-specific biases, TCR repertoire library preparation and sequencing were carried out by different laboratories using diverse techniques. Each donor's leukapheresis produced roughly between roughly 0.94 and 9.5 billion PBMCs.

Findings and caveats that apply to the study as a whole: Only blood was sampled, and tissue TCR repertoires likely differ from those in blood. Compared with non-shared clonotypes, clonotypes shared by all four sorted-subset donors had higher generation probabilities. Pairwise subsampling led to the expectation that sequencing depth would affect the degree of clonotype sharing among donors. Across a handful of donors, about 5% of naive CD4, around 3.5% of naive CD8, approximately 2.5% of memory CD4, and roughly 0.4% of memory CD8 clonotypes were shared. The small number of donors limited the genetic and exposure-history diversity represented. Estimated clonotype richness was generally larger for naive than for memory subsets. Rarefaction of sorted-subset datasets indicated incomplete sequencing despite the large sequencing depth.

The germline V gene specifies SGDLS as CDR1 and YYNGEE as CDR2. Trimming removed 0 bases from V and 3 bases from J; the gene matches leave 9 bases unexplained. The CDR3 contains 17 residues, cysteine and phenylalanine counted. Just the 51-base CDR3 DNA is kept, in frame starting at base 1. CD8 naive samples were obtained by positive selection for CCR7 among CD45RO-negative cells, yielding a CD45RA+CCR7+ population from which TemRA cells were excluded. The donors were healthy, HIV-negative adults who had no recently reported acute infections or vaccinations. Only Caucasian adults living in Nashville, Tennessee, USA were represented among the donors. Blood was collected by leukapheresis, and PBMCs were isolated by Ficoll-Histopaque density gradient centrifugation and then cryopreserved in liquid nitrogen vapor phase. Analytical flow cytometry was used to check the purity and quantity of each magnetically sorted T cell population. Each sorted fraction had its genomic DNA isolated and then quantified by UV absorbance on a Nanodrop 2000c.

With regard to this clone: Its binding antigen is unknown. No base qualities exist here, and no much larger clone lies one base off it.

Using the deep immunoSEQ assay, multiplex PCR amplified TCR CDR3 regions from genomic DNA. For each cell subset, the extracted genomic DNA was distributed evenly across all wells of several immunoSEQ 96-well plates, and each plate served as one replicate. For sorted subsets, roughly 200 ng of genomic DNA, equivalent to some 30,000 T cell genomes, went into each replicate PCR. Purified libraries were quantified with a Qubit 3.0 fluorometer, sized on a Bioanalyzer 2100, and re-quantified with the KAPA Library Quantification kit. A separate single-read 150-cycle Illumina NextSeq 550 flow cell was used to sequence each immunoSEQ 96-well plate. In the paper's pipeline: Because the immunoSEQ output held only junctional sequences and lacked quality scores, the filtering could not match the filtering applied to full-length reads. To assign V/J genes and CDR3, sequences were annotated against IMGT germline references using PyIR, a Python wrapper for IgBLAST v1.9. Reads were filtered out if the reads had weak V/J assignments (E-value above 1e-6), no CDR3, stop codons, out-of-frame junctions, or ambiguous translated residues. V3J clonotypes were defined as sequences sharing the same inferred V gene, J gene, and CDR3 amino acid sequence. Percentage overlap between repertoires was calculated by dividing the number of shared unique clonotypes by the size of the smaller repertoire. Richness of each repertoire was evaluated using RTK rarefaction, the Chao1 estimator, and Recon v2.1 estimates of unobserved clonotypes. For all TCRbeta clonotypes obtained by the gDNA method from four donors, generation probabilities were computed with OLGA. As stored in TCRdb, this immuneACCESS dataset retains in-frame rearrangements with V and J assigned. A fraction of the clones does not appear; measured against another copy, unresolved V genes explain less than half of the discrepancy, and the remainder lacks a known reason. V and J calls plus clone size are reproduced from that table; the DNA served to infer D and trimming. The table for this sample lists roughly 600,000 clones; roughly 98% of them were counted only once. 0.3% of the sample is in the top ten clones.

The specimen was naive CD8+ T cells sorted from blood. The cell subset or site label for this specimen denotes: CD45RA+CCR7+. This sequence was found in a man aged 25 to 40 in good health. The chain is made from TRBV9 and TRBJ2-1, with TRBD1 identical over 7 junction bases. The CDR3 protein is CASSVAEDRFVYNEQFF. The base sequence is TGTGCCAGCAGCGTAGCCGAGGACAGGTTTGTCTACAATGAGCAGTTCTTC.